Sequencing of this T cell receptor (beta chain) was carried out in a study of cytomegalovirus exposure and HLA in healthy donors. PCR primers comprised 60 Vbeta and 13 Jbeta primers. Generated by immunoSEQ multiplex PCR, the TCRdb table keeps only in-frame clones and is missing some. This sample has about 130,000 clones, with roughly four fifths found just once. Germline V gene data show CDR1 as MNHEY and CDR2 as SMNVEV (reference sequence). CDR3 size: 17 residues. The source is a woman between 50 and 59 years old in good health and CMV-seronegative. The rearrangement joins TRBV27 to TRBJ2-4; D perhaps matches TRBD2 (5 bases). The sequenced sample was PBMCs. CDR3 protein: CVGLLVALFLAKNIQYF. CDR3 in DNA: TGTGTCGGACTGCTAGTGGCACTATTCCTAGCCAAAAACATTCAGTACTTC.